This T cell receptor (beta chain) was found in a study of cytomegalovirus exposure and HLA in healthy donors. Study-wide results and limits: Previously analyzed data showed that most TCR beta V segments were productive at a frequency of about 87% or about 30%.

V was pared by 0 bases and J by 6 bases, with 7 bases of the junction left unmatched. Germline V gene lookup returns CDR1 SGHAT and CDR2 FQNNGV. The CDR3 has 17 residues. Turning to this clone: Its antigen is not identified.

The PCR employed 60 Vbeta primers together with 13 Jbeta primers. Assay: immunoSEQ multiplex PCR; the TCRdb copy retains only in-frame clones and omits some. Of roughly 150,000 clones in the sample, about 70% were seen once. Material: PBMCs. The origin of this receptor is a man aged 60-69 years in good health and CMV-seronegative. This chain uses TRBV11-2 with TRBJ2-3; 12 positions match TRBD1. Written as DNA, the CDR3 is TGTGCCAGCAGCTTAGAGGGACAGGGGGCGGGGGTTGATACGCAGTATTTT. Its translation is CASSLEGQGAGVDTQYF. The full variable domain, in which reference TRBV11-2 and TRBJ2-3 provide the parts outside the CDR3, is EAGVAQSPRYKIIEKRQSVAFWCNPISGHATLYWYQQILGQGPKLLIQFQNNGVVDDSQLPKDRFSAERLKGVDSTLKIQPAKLEDSAVYLCASSLEGQGAGVDTQYFGPGTRLTVL.